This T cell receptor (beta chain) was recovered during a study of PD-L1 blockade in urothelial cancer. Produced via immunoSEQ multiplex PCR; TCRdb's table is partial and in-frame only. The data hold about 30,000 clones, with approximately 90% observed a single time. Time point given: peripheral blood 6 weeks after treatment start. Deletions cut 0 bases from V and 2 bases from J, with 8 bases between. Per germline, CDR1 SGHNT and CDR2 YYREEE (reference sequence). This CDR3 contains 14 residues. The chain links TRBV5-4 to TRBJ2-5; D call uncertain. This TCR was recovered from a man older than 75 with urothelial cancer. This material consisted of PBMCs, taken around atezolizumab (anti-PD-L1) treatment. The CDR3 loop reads CASSLEPVQETQYF. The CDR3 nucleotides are TGTGCCAGCAGCTTGGAGCCCGTACAAGAGACCCAGTACTTC.